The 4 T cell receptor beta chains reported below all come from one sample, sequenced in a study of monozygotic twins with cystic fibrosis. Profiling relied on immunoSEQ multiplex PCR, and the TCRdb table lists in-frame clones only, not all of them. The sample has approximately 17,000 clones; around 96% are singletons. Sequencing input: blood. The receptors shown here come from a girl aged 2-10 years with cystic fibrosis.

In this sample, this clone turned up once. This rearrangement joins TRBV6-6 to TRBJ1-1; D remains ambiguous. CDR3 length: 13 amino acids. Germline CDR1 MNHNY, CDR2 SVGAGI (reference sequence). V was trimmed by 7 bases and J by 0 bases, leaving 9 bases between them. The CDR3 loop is CASKQFLNTEAFF. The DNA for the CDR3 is TGTGCCAGCAAACAGTTCCTGAACACTGAAGCTTTCTTT.

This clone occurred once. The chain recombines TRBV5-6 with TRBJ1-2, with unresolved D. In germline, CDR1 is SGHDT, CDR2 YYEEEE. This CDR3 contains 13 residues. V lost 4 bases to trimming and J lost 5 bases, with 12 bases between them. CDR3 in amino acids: CASSSRAGYGYTF. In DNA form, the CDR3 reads TGTGCCAGCAGCAGTCGGGCGGGATATGGCTACACCTTC.

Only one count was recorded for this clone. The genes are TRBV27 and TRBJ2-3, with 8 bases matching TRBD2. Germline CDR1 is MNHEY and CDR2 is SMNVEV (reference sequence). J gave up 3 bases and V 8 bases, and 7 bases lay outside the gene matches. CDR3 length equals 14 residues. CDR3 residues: CASSPGLETDTQYF. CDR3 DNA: TGTGCCAGCTCACCGGGACTAGAGACAGATACGCAGTATTTT.

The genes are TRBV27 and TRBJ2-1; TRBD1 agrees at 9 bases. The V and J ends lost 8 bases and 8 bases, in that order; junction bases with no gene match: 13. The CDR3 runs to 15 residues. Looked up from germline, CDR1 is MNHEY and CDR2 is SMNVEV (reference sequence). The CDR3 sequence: CASGTRDRVSDEQFF. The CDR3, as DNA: TGTGCCAGCGGTACCCGGGACAGGGTTTCGGATGAGCAGTTCTTC.